Below are 22 T cell receptor beta chains sequenced from a single sample in a study of T cells in Graves' hyperthyroidism and ophthalmopathy. RNA transcripts served as the template for amplifying TCR beta CDR3 regions. A first-round RT-PCR of the TCR CDR3 used the HTBI primer set. TCRdb passed the multiplex PCR reads through MiXCR, listing each CDR3 protein once. The table records about 320,000 distinct CDR3 sequences, around 17% of them present only once. The material sequenced was blood. The receptors were sampled from a man aged 25 to 40 with Graves' hyperthyroidism.

The chain is built from TRBV11-2 and TRBJ1-2; tentatively, D is TRBD1 (5 bases). V shed 5 bases and J shed 5 bases, with 12 bases lying between them. In germline, CDR1 is SGHAT, CDR2 FQNNGV. This CDR3 is built from 13 residues. CDR3 amino acids: CASSPGSLYGYTF. The CDR3 bases are TGTGCCAGCAGCCCAGGGAGTTTATATGGCTACACCTTC.

This clonotype occurred many times. The chain couples TRBV12-3 or TRBV12-4 to TRBJ2-3; 12 bases fit TRBD2. J was trimmed by 3 bases and V by 6 bases; bases with no gene match: 4. The CDR3 totals 15 residues. The DNA of the CDR3 is TGTGCCAGCAGACTAGGACTAGCGGGAACAGATACGCAGTATTTT. Translating it yields CASRLGLAGTDTQYF.

The chain has TRBV30 and TRBJ2-7; TRBD2 might be the D (6 bases). Per germline, CDR1 GTSNPN and CDR2 SVGIG (reference sequence). CDR3 size: 12 residues. Trimming shortened V by 5 bases and J by 1 base, and 9 bases separated the two germline ends. CDR3 sequence (DNA): TGTGCCTGGCGACGGGAGTCCTACGAGCAGTACTTC. Translation gives CAWRRESYEQYF.

This clonotype was detected many times. The chain employs TRBV7-2 and TRBJ2-7, with D uncertain. CDR3 length: 14 residues. V lost 1 base, J lost 0 bases, and 7 bases lay in between. Germline V gene lookup returns CDR1 SGHTA and CDR2 FQGNSA. Here the CDR3 DNA reads TGTGCCAGCAGCTTAGGTTGGTTCTCCTACGAGCAGTACTTC. Its protein product is CASSLGWFSYEQYF.

There are many counts of this clonotype. V usage is TRBV11-1 and J usage is TRBJ2-2; the D gene is possibly TRBD2 (6 bases). The V end lost 2 bases, the J end lost 6 bases, and 16 bases lay between the germline ends. From germline, CDR1 is SGHAT and CDR2 FQDESV (reference sequence). This CDR3 contains 16 residues. CDR3 in amino acids: CASSLSPGTLPGELFF. The CDR3 DNA follows: TGTGCCAGCAGCTTATCCCCTGGGACTCTCCCCGGGGAGCTGTTTTTT. The whole variable domain, filled in from reference TRBV11-1 and TRBJ2-2, reads EAEVAQSPRYKITEKSQAVAFWCDPISGHATLYWYRQILGQGPELLVQFQDESVVDDSQLPKDRFSAERLKGVDSTLKIQPAELGDSAMYLCASSLSPGTLPGELFFGEGSRLTVL.

This clonotype has more than one count but fewer than ten. This chain connects TRBV11-2 to TRBJ2-2; D is possibly TRBD1 (5 bases). The germline V gene has CDR1 SGHAT and CDR2 FQNNGV. V lost 3 bases to trimming and J lost 4 bases, with 12 bases between them. The CDR3 runs to 15 residues. CDR3 sequence reads: CASSFSRGPTGELFF. The DNA of the CDR3 is TGTGCCAGCAGCTTTTCTAGGGGTCCCACCGGGGAGCTGTTTTTT.

This clonotype was picked up many times. The V call is TRBV20-1, the J call TRBJ2-7; no reliable D call. CDR1 and CDR2 from the germline V gene are DFQATT and SNEGSKA (reference sequence). Trimming took 6 bases from V and 1 from J, leaving 19 bases between them. CDR3 length: 15 residues. CDR3 sequence reads: CSATPPIGGSYEQYF. As DNA, the CDR3 is TGCAGTGCCACCCCTCCGATTGGCGGATCCTACGAGCAGTACTTC.

This clonotype was found a few times. V is TRBV11-3 and J is TRBJ2-2, with 8 bases identical to TRBD2. The CDR3 extends over 14 amino acids. Trimming cost V 4 bases and J 6 bases; bases outside gene matches: 4. CDR1 is SGHNT, CDR2 YENEEA, per germline. CDR3 DNA sequence: TGTGCCAGCAGCTCCCCTAGCGGGTCCGGGGAGCTGTTTTTT. This encodes CASSSPSGSGELFF.

Details on this clonotype: One base away lies a much larger clone, so this may be a sequencing read error. The chain links TRBV12-3 or TRBV12-4 to TRBJ1-3; TRBD1 matches 8 bases. CDR3 length equals 15 residues. V gave up 5 bases and J gave up 2 bases; unmatched junction bases: 5. The CDR3 sequence is CASSTDRAPGNTIYF. For the CDR3, the DNA is TGTGCCAGCAGTACGGACAGGGCACCTGGAAACACCATATATTTT.

Concerning this clonotype: A much larger clone differs by one base, so this may be a read error. This chain links TRBV3-1 with TRBJ1-1; D is unresolved. Germline loops: CDR1 LGHDT, CDR2 YNNKEL (reference sequence). The length of the CDR3 is 11 residues. The CDR3, as DNA: TGTGCCAGCAGCGCGGGCTCAGAAGGTTTCTTT. This encodes CASSAGSEGFF.

This clonotype has at least ten counts. V gene TRBV28 combines with J gene TRBJ1-1, with a tentative D call TRBD1 (6 bases). The germline CDR1 and CDR2 sequences are MDHEN and SYDVKM. This CDR3 comprises 14 residues. Trimming cost V 4 bases and J 4 bases, with 13 bases left between them. This CDR3 is CASSSGQTSTEAFF. In DNA form, the CDR3 reads TGTGCCAGCAGTTCCGGACAGACGAGCACTGAAGCTTTCTTT.

The V gene is TRBV14, the J gene TRBJ1-6; D is undetermined. From germline, CDR1 is SGHDN and CDR2 FVKESK. V shed 3 bases and J shed 9 bases, with 12 bases lying between them. The CDR3 sequence is 14 residues long. This CDR3 is CASSQEHGGSPLHF. The CDR3 nucleotides read TGTGCCAGCAGCCAGGAACACGGTGGTTCACCCCTCCACTTT.

J is TRBJ2-1 and V is TRBV4-1; 8 nucleotides align to TRBD2. V shed 3 bases and J 0 bases; nucleotides not matched to a gene: 4. The CDR3 length is 16 residues. The germline CDR1 and CDR2 sequences are MGHRA and YSYEKL. The CDR3 reads CASSHPSGGSYNEQFF. CDR3 sequence (DNA): TGCGCCAGCAGCCATCCCAGCGGGGGCTCCTACAATGAGCAGTTCTTC.

This clonotype showed up just a few times. The chain has TRBV20-1 and TRBJ1-1; D unresolved. The CDR3 covers 12 residues. The V end lost 7 bases, the J end lost 1 base, and 10 bases lay between the germline ends. CDR1 DFQATT and CDR2 SNEGSKA come from the germline V gene (reference sequence). This CDR3 is CSVSGANTEAFF. The CDR3 DNA reads TGCAGTGTATCGGGTGCGAACACTGAAGCTTTCTTT.

The rearrangement uses TRBV5-1 and TRBJ2-2, with D possibly being TRBD2 (6 bases). Trimming cost V 4 bases and J 4 bases, with 20 bases left between them. CDR1 SGHRS and CDR2 YFSETQ come from the germline V gene. This CDR3 is 17 amino acids long. The CDR3 coding sequence is TGCGCCAGCAGCCCCGACCCATACGGCGGGATCACCGGGGAGCTGTTTTTT. As protein: CASSPDPYGGITGELFF.

This clonotype was found a few times. The V gene is TRBV3-1, the J gene TRBJ2-2; 7 nucleotides match TRBD1. J lost 3 bases, V lost 5 bases, and 6 bases had no gene match. In germline, CDR1 is LGHDT, CDR2 YNNKEL (reference sequence). CDR3 size: 15 residues. The CDR3 DNA sequence: TGTGCCAGCAGCAGGGGGCAGGGTTACACCGGGGAGCTGTTTTTT. This sequence encodes CASSRGQGYTGELFF.

This clonotype was found many times. V gene TRBV12-3 or TRBV12-4 combines with J gene TRBJ2-2; D not resolved. The ends were cut back, 2 bases at V and 4 bases at J, with 17 bases in the middle. CDR3 length: 17 residues. The chain's CDR3 is CASSLKRPDNPTGELFF. CDR3 DNA: TGTGCCAGCAGTTTAAAGCGCCCTGACAACCCCACCGGGGAGCTGTTTTTT.

The chain has TRBV7-2 and TRBJ1-5; perhaps TRBD1 as D (5 bases). The CDR3 consists of 18 residues. The germline V and J ends were trimmed by 2 bases and 1 base, with 18 bases remaining between them. In germline, CDR1 is SGHTA, CDR2 FQGNSA. CDR3 bases: TGTGCCAGCAGCTTACGTGGATCTTTTGGGGGGAGCAATCAGCCCCAGCATTTT. Encoded protein: CASSLRGSFGGSNQPQHF.

This clonotype turned up a few times. This sequence joins TRBV24-1 and TRBJ2-1; 7 nucleotides agree with TRBD1. Germline V gene lookup returns CDR1 KGHDR and CDR2 SFDVKD. V was clipped by 4 bases and J by 5 bases; unmatched bases: 7. The CDR3 runs 15 residues. CDR3 residues: CATSDGQVGDNEQFF. The CDR3 DNA reads TGTGCCACCAGTGACGGACAGGTGGGGGACAATGAGCAGTTCTTC.

This clonotype has only a few counts. The chain carries TRBV4-1 and TRBJ2-2; either TRBD1 or TRBD2 may fit D (6 bases each). The CDR3 has 18 residues. The V and J ends lost 0 bases and 4 bases respectively, with 18 bases between them. Germline CDR1 MGHRA, CDR2 YSYEKL. The CDR3 sequence is CASSQDLRDTVSTGELFF. CDR3 DNA: TGCGCCAGCAGCCAAGATCTGCGGGACACGGTCTCCACCGGGGAGCTGTTTTTT.

This clonotype was counted at least ten times. V gene TRBV20-1 combines with J gene TRBJ2-1, with TRBD2 identical over 7 bases. The trim removed 3 bases at V and 6 bases at J, leaving 5 bases unmatched. The germline CDR1 and CDR2 sequences are DFQATT and SNEGSKA (reference sequence). The CDR3 contains 13 residues. DNA for the CDR3: TGCAGTGCTAGTCGGGGGGAGAGCAATGAGCAGTTCTTC. Translated: CSASRGESNEQFF.

This chain links TRBV29-1 with TRBJ2-7; 9 bases map to TRBD2. The CDR3 extends over 14 amino acids. V lost 2 bases, J lost 6 bases, and 8 bases stayed unmatched. Germline V gives CDR1 SQVTM, CDR2 ANQGSEA. CDR3 bases: TGCAGCGTTGAACTAGCGGGACTACGACCCGAGCAGTACTTC. Protein sequence: CSVELAGLRPEQYF.